This is a list of T cell receptor beta chains from one sample in a study of blood T cells in healthy people across ages. TCRdb re-derived calls from the 5' RACE reads in MiXCR, one entry per CDR3 protein. The table shows over 1,200,000 distinct CDR3 sequences, with roughly 59% occurring only once. The sequencing sample was made of blood. The receptors were sampled from a man younger than 35 in good health. CDR3s include the opening cysteine and the closing phenylalanine or tryptophan. A D gene is named only where the DNA matches it firmly. Not all rows give a size; the values are once, few, many and, for expanded clones, a class.

>TRBV27|TRBD2|TRBJ2-3|17|NA
TGTGCCAGCAGTCCCCGCCTCTTGCGGGGGGTCACAGATACGCAGTATTTT
CASSPRLLRGVTDTQYF
>TRBV6-6|TRBD1|TRBJ2-7|17|NA
TGTGCCAGCAGTCCCCACCGACAGGGTCTTATGTCCTACGAGCAGTACTTC
CASSPHRQGLMSYEQYF
>TRBV4-3|TRBD1|TRBJ1-2|17|NA
TGCGCCAGCAGCCAAGAACACACGAGACAGGGTCTCTATGGCTACACCTTC
CASSQEHTRQGLYGYTF
>TRBV7-9|TRBD1|TRBJ2-7|14|few
TGTGCCAGCGGACAGGGAACCCTCTCCTACGAGCAGTACTTC
CASGQGTLSYEQYF
>TRBV6-2/TRBV6-3|NA|TRBJ1-1|14|NA
TGTGCCAGCAGTTATTTTGACCTAGACACTGAAGCTTTCTTT
CASSYFDLDTEAFF
>TRBV20-1|TRBD2|TRBJ2-7|14|once
TGCAGTGCTACTAAGACTAGCGGGGGATACGAGCAGTACTTC
CSATKTSGGYEQYF
>TRBV20-1|NA|TRBJ2-3|13|NA
TGCAGTGCTAGAGATTACATAACAGATACGCAGTATTTT
CSARDYITDTQYF
>TRBV20-1|TRBD2|TRBJ2-1|15|few
TGCAGTGCAGGGACTAGCGCAACAGACGGGAATGAGCAGTTCTTC
CSAGTSATDGNEQFF
>TRBV12-3/TRBV12-4|NA|TRBJ2-4|13|many
TGTGCCAGCAGTACCGGGACACACGACATTCAGTACTTC
CASSTGTHDIQYF
>TRBV27|NA|TRBJ2-5|16|few
TGTGCCAGCAGTCTGTCCGGCGCGAACTTCGAAGAGACCCAGTACTTC
CASSLSGANFEETQYF
>TRBV20-1|NA|TRBJ2-3|15|NA
TGCAGTGCCCAACCATTTAGTATCCCCACAGATACGCAGTATTTT
CSAQPFSIPTDTQYF
>TRBV6-4|TRBD1|TRBJ1-2|15|NA
TGTGCCAGCAGCCCCGGGCCTGGGACAGGGGAAGGCTACACCTTC
CASSPGPGTGEGYTF
>TRBV4-1|TRBD1|TRBJ2-7|15|NA
TGCGCCAGCAGCCGGGCTGGGACAGGTGATTACGAGCAGTACTTC
CASSRAGTGDYEQYF
>TRBV7-9|NA|TRBJ2-7|15|NA
TGTGCCAGCAGCTGGCCCCAACAGGGACTACACGAGCAGTACTTC
CASSWPQQGLHEQYF
>TRBV20-1|TRBD1|TRBJ1-1|15|NA
TGCAGTGCGACCGGGACAGGGGGCTTAAACACTGAAGCTTTCTTT
CSATGTGGLNTEAFF
>TRBV5-1|NA|TRBJ2-5|12|NA
TGCGCCAGCAGCTTGAATTACGAGACCCAGTACTTC
CASSLNYETQYF
>TRBV27|NA|TRBJ2-2|16|few
TGTGCCAGCAGTTTATCAGCGGCGGTACGGGCCGGGGAGCTGTTTTTT
CASSLSAAVRAGELFF
>TRBV20-1|NA|TRBJ2-7|11|NA
TGCAGTGCTAGAGAGGTAGACGAGCAGTACTTC
CSAREVDEQYF
>TRBV10-3|TRBD1|TRBJ1-5|13|NA
TGTGCCATCAGCCTGACAGGGGATCAGCCCCAGCATTTT
CAISLTGDQPQHF
>TRBV10-3|TRBD2|TRBJ2-1|15|NA
TGTGCCATCAGTGACGGGACTATTTCTTACAATGGGCAGTTCTTC
CAISDGTISYNGQFF
>TRBV27|TRBD1|TRBJ1-6|16|NA
TGTGCCAGCAGTTTACGGGCGGGACAGGTTAATTCACCCCTCCACTTT
CASSLRAGQVNSPLHF
>TRBV27|TRBD2|TRBJ2-3|15|few
TGTGCCACCAGACTAGCGGGAGGCCTAAGGGATACGCAGTATTTT
CATRLAGGLRDTQYF
>TRBV7-2|TRBD1|TRBJ2-7|15|few
TGTGCCAGCAGCGACAGGACAGGGGGAAGGGACGAGCAGTACTTC
CASSDRTGGRDEQYF
>TRBV6-5|TRBD1|TRBJ1-2|15|NA
TGTGCCAGCAGCTCCGGGACAGACCCAAACTATGGCTACACCTTC
CASSSGTDPNYGYTF
>TRBV20-1|TRBD1|TRBJ2-7|14|NA
TGCAGTGCTAGAGATGACAGGGGGCACTACGAGCAGTACTTC
CSARDDRGHYEQYF
>TRBV29-1|NA|TRBJ2-7|13|few
TGCAGCGTTGAATCAGGGGGGAGGCGCGAGCAGTACTTC
CSVESGGRREQYF
>TRBV7-2|TRBD1|TRBJ1-2|13|NA
TGTGCCAGCAGCTTTGGGACAGTCCCTGGCTACACCTTC
CASSFGTVPGYTF
>TRBV5-1|NA|TRBJ2-7|14|NA
TGCGCCAGCAGCTTGGAGGGGGTGGGGAACGAGCAGTACTTC
CASSLEGVGNEQYF
>TRBV27|NA|TRBJ1-5|13|few
TGTGCCAGCAGTTTATCCAGGGTGGAGCCCCAGCATTTT
CASSLSRVEPQHF
>TRBV4-1|TRBD2|TRBJ2-7|16|NA
TGCGCCAGCAGCCAAGAGTCAGGACTAGGTCTGGGCGAGCAGTACTTC
CASSQESGLGLGEQYF
>TRBV4-3|TRBD2|TRBJ2-1|17|NA
TGCGCCAGCAGCCAACGCTCTAGCGGCCACGGATGGAATGAGCAGTTCTTC
CASSQRSSGHGWNEQFF
>TRBV4-1|NA|TRBJ1-5|19|NA
TGCGCCAGCAGCCAAGATGACCCTTGGACAGAGAATAGCAATCAGCCCCAGCATTTT
CASSQDDPWTENSNQPQHF
>TRBV20-1|NA|TRBJ1-1|11|NA
TGCAGTGCTCCGTGGAACACTGAAGCTTTCTTT
CSAPWNTEAFF
>TRBV20-1|NA|TRBJ2-5|14|few
TGCAGTGCTAGAGTAGGTGGGGTCGGAGAGACCCAGTACTTC
CSARVGGVGETQYF
>TRBV5-5|NA|TRBJ2-1|14|NA
TGTGCCAGCAGCCCTAGAGAACGGGGCACTGAGCAGTTCTTC
CASSPRERGTEQFF
>TRBV20-1|NA|TRBJ2-7|14|once
TGCAGTGCTAGAGATTCCACAGGGTTCCACGAGCAGTACTTC
CSARDSTGFHEQYF
>TRBV6-5|NA|TRBJ2-7|13|NA
TGTGCCAGCAGTCCACAGGTAGCGGCCGAGCAGTACTTC
CASSPQVAAEQYF
>TRBV7-2|NA|TRBJ2-3|14|NA
TGTGCCAGCAGCTTTTTATTGGGGCCAGATACGCAGTATTTT
CASSFLLGPDTQYF
>TRBV7-9|NA|TRBJ2-7|16|few
TGTGCCAGCAGCTTGGGAACCGGGGCGTTCGCCTACGAGCAGTACTTC
CASSLGTGAFAYEQYF
>TRBV10-3|NA|TRBJ1-1|14|NA
TGTGCCATCAGTGATACGCCAACGAACACTGAAGCTTTCTTT
CAISDTPTNTEAFF
>TRBV5-1|TRBD2|TRBJ2-1|14|few
TGCGCCAGCAGCTCCTCCGGGACTAACAGTGAGCAGTTCTTC
CASSSSGTNSEQFF
>TRBV27|NA|TRBJ1-2|13|few
TGTGCCAGCAGTCCCTCGGGAGTCTATGGCTACACCTTC
CASSPSGVYGYTF
>TRBV29-1|TRBD2|TRBJ2-1|15|NA
TGCAGCGTGGACCCAGCGGGAGGGCCATTGGATGAGCAGTTCTTC
CSVDPAGGPLDEQFF
>TRBV27|NA|TRBJ2-1|16|NA
TGTGCCAGCAGTTTACCCGGACTTCCCTCCTACGATGAGCAGTTCTTC
CASSLPGLPSYDEQFF
>TRBV27|NA|TRBJ1-6|13|few
TGTGCCAGCAGTGAGCTACGTAATTCACCCCTCCACTTT
CASSELRNSPLHF
>TRBV27|NA|TRBJ2-1|13|NA
TGTGCCAGCAGTTTCTCACAGTACAATGAGCAGTTCTTC
CASSFSQYNEQFF
>TRBV4-2|NA|TRBJ2-1|16|few
TGTGCCAGCAGCCAAGGAGGGACTGCCTCCTACAATGAGCAGTTCTTC
CASSQGGTASYNEQFF
>TRBV10-1|TRBD2|TRBJ2-5|13|NA
TGCGCCAGCGGGACTAGCGGGGCAGAGACCCAGTACTTC
CASGTSGAETQYF
>TRBV10-3|NA|TRBJ2-7|14|NA
TGTGCCATCAGTGCTCGGGGCACCCTTGACGAGCAGTACTTC
CAISARGTLDEQYF
>TRBV4-2|NA|TRBJ1-2|14|NA
TGTGCCAGCAGTCAAGGAAGGGAAAACTATGGCTACACCTTC
CASSQGRENYGYTF
>TRBV29-1|NA|TRBJ2-2|14|few
TGCAGCGTTGTAGGTCCAGAGAACACCGGGGAGCTGTTTTTT
CSVVGPENTGELFF
>TRBV7-6|NA|TRBJ2-7|16|NA
TGTGCCAGCAGCCGTCCGGCGGAAGCCCAAAATTACGAGCAGTACTTC
CASSRPAEAQNYEQYF
>TRBV5-1|NA|TRBJ2-7|15|few
TGCGCCAGCAGCTCAAGCGGACAGAGCTCCTACGAGCAGTACTTC
CASSSSGQSSYEQYF
>TRBV18|NA|TRBJ1-1|15|NA
TGTGCCAGCTCATCAAAGACAGGTCAGAACACTGAAGCTTTCTTT
CASSSKTGQNTEAFF
>TRBV6-6|NA|TRBJ2-7|12|NA
TGTGCCAGCAGGTACGGCCGTTACGAGCAGTACTTC
CASRYGRYEQYF
>TRBV12-3/TRBV12-4|TRBD1|TRBJ2-7|14|NA
TGTGCCAGCAGTCCCCAAGGGACAGCCTACGAGCAGTACTTC
CASSPQGTAYEQYF
>TRBV7-8|TRBD2|TRBJ2-3|16|few
TGTGCCAGCAGCTCCGGACTAGCGGGTTTCACAGATACGCAGTATTTT
CASSSGLAGFTDTQYF
>TRBV27|NA|TRBJ2-5|16|NA
TGTGCCAGCCGTGCGGGAGAGAGGGGGCTTTGGGAGACCCAGTACTTC
CASRAGERGLWETQYF
>TRBV7-9|TRBD1|TRBJ2-1|16|NA
TGTGCCAGCAGCTTACTAATGACAGGGAAATACAATGAGCAGTTCTTC
CASSLLMTGKYNEQFF
>TRBV28|TRBD1|TRBJ1-5|15|few
TGTGCCAGCAGTTCGGGACAGGGTACAGATCAGCCCCAGCATTTT
CASSSGQGTDQPQHF